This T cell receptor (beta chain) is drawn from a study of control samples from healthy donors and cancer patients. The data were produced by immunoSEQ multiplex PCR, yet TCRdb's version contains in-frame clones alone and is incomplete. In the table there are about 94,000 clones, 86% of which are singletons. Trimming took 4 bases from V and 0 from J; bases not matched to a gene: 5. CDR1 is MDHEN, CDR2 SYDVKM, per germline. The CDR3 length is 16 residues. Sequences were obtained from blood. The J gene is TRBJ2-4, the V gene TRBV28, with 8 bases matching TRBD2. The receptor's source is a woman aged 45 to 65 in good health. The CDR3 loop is CASSSGGELAKNIQYF. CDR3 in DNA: TGTGCCAGCAGTTCGGGGGGGGAACTAGCCAAAAACATTCAGTACTTC.